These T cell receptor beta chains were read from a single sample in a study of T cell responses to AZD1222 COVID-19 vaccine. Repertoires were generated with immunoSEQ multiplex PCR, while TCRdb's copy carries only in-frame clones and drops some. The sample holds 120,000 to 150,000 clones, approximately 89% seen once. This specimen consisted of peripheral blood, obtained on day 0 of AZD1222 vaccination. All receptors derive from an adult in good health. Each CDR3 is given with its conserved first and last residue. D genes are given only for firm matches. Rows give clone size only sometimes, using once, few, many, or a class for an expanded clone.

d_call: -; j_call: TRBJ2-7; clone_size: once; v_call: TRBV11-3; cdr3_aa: CASSLEQGYEQYF; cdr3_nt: TGTGCCAGCAGCTTAGAACAGGGCTACGAGCAGTACTTC
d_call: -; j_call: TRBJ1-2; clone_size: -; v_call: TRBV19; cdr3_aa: CASGNPGRIQYGYTF; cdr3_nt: TGTGCCAGTGGCAACCCGGGACGGATTCAGTATGGCTACACCTTC
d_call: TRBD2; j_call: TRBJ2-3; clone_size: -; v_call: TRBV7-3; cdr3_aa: CASSLLAGGPTDTQYF; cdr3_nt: TGTGCCAGCAGCTTGCTTGCGGGAGGGCCCACAGATACGCAGTATTTT
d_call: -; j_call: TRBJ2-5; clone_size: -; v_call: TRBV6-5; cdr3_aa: CASSWRVGETQYF; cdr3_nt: TGTGCCAGCAGTTGGAGGGTAGGAGAGACCCAGTACTTC
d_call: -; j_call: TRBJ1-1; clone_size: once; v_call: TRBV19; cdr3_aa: CASSIDRGRLQAFF; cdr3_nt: TGTGCCAGTAGTATAGATCGGGGGCGACTACAAGCTTTCTTT
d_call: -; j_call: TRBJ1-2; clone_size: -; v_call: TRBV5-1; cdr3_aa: CASSLPQQGPNYGYTF; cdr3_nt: TGCGCCAGCAGCTTGCCGCAACAGGGACCTAACTATGGCTACACCTTC
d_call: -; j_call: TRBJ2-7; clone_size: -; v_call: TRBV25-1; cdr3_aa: CASSEGHGYEQYF; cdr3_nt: TGTGCCAGCAGTGAAGGGCACGGGTACGAGCAGTACTTC
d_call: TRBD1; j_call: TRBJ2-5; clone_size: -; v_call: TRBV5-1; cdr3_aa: CASALGPTGAGETQYF; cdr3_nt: TGCGCCAGCGCCTTGGGTCCTACAGGGGCCGGAGAGACCCAGTACTTC
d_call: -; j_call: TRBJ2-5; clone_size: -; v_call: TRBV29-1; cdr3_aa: CSAVVAAQETQYF; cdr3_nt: TGCAGCGCCGTAGTGGCAGCCCAAGAGACCCAGTACTTC
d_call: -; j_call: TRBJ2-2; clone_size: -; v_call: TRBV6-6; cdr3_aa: CASRHYKVSGELFF; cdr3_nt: TGTGCCAGCAGGCACTACAAGGTTTCCGGGGAGCTGTTTTTT
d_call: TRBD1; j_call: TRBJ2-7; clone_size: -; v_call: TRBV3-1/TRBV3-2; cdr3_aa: CASTLTGAYEQYF; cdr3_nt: TGTGCCAGCACCCTAACAGGGGCCTACGAGCAGTACTTC
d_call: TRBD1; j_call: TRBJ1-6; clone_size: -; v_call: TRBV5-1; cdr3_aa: CASSPRTGPDSSPLHF; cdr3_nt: TGCGCCAGCAGCCCCCGGACAGGGCCAGACAGCTCCCCCCTCCACTTT
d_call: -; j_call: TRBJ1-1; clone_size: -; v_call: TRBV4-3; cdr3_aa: CASSQVAGVGTEAFF; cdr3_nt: TGCGCCAGCAGCCAAGTGGCGGGGGTCGGGACTGAAGCTTTCTTT
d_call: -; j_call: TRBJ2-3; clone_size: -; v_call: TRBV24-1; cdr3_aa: CATSDPGGSTDTQYF; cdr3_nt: TGTGCCACCAGTGACCCTGGGGGGAGCACAGATACGCAGTATTTT
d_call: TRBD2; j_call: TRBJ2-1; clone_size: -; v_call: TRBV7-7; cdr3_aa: CASSLGLAGRDNEQFF; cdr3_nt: TGTGCTAGCAGCTTAGGGCTAGCGGGACGGGACAATGAGCAGTTCTTC
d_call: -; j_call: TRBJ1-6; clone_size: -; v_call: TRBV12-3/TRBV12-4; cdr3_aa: CASSRRVSSPLHF; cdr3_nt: TGTGCCAGCAGCCGCAGGGTTAGTTCACCCCTCCACTTT
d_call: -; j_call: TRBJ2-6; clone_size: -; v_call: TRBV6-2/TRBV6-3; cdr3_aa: CASSYSRLRIASGANVLTF; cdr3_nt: TGTGCCAGCAGTTACAGCAGGCTGAGGATTGCCTCTGGGGCCAACGTCCTGACTTTC
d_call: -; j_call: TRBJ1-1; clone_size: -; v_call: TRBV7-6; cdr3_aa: CASTLIGGGELKLGFF; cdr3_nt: TGTGCCAGCACCCTCATCGGCGGGGGTGAGCTTAAGCTGGGTTTCTTT
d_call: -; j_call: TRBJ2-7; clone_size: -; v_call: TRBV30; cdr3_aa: CAWSVGSLSYF; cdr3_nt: TGTGCCTGGAGTGTAGGGTCCCTATCCTATTTC
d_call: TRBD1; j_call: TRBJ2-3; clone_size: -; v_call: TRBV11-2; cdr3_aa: CASSLGQGRADTQYF; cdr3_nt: TGTGCCAGCAGCTTGGGACAGGGGCGAGCAGATACGCAGTATTTT
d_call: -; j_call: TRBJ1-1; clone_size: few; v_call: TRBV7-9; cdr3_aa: CASSTLQGLDTEAFF; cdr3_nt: TGTGCCAGCAGTACCCTACAGGGTTTGGACACTGAAGCTTTCTTT
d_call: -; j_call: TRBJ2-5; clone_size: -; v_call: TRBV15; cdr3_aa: CATSRDWRLVGETQYF; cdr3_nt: TGTGCCACCAGCAGAGATTGGCGACTAGTTGGGGAGACCCAGTACTTC
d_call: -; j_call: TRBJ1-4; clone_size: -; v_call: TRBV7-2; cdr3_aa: CASSYSGGGNEKLFF; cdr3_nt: TGTGCCAGCAGCTACTCGGGAGGGGGGAATGAAAAACTGTTTTTT
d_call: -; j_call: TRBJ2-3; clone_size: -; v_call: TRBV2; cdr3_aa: CASKGRGADTQYF; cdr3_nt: TGTGCCAGCAAGGGCAGGGGCGCAGATACGCAGTATTTT
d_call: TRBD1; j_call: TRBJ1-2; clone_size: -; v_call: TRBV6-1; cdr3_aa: CASSEKTGTNYGYTF; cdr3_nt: TGTGCCAGCAGTGAAAAGACAGGGACTAACTATGGCTACACCTTC
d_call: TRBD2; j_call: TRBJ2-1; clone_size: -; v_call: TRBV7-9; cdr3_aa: CASSPLPTGLAGGEQFF; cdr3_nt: TGTGCCAGCAGCCCGCTCCCCACGGGACTAGCGGGAGGTGAGCAGTTCTTC
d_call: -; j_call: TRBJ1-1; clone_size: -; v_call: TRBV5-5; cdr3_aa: CASSQRTDPLNTEAFF; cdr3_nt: TGTGCCAGCAGCCAGAGGACGGACCCCCTGAACACTGAAGCTTTCTTT
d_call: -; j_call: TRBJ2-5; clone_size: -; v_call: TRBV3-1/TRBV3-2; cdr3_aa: CASSQDMGPQETQYF; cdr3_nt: TGTGCCAGCAGCCAAGATATGGGGCCCCAAGAGACCCAGTACTTC
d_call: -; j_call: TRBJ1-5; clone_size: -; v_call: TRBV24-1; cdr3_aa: CATSEAGQPQHF; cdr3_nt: TGTGCCACCAGTGAAGCTGGTCAGCCCCAGCATTTT
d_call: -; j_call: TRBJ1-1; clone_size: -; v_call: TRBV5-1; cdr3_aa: CASSLGGSRGTEAFF; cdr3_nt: TGCGCCAGCAGCCTGGGTGGAAGTCGGGGCACTGAAGCTTTCTTT
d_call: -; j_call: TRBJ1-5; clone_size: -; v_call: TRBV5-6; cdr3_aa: CASSLGGQQPQHF; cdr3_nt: TGTGCCAGCAGCTTGGGGGGCCAGCAGCCCCAGCATTTT
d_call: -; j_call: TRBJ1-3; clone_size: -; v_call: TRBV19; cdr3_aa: CASRNQNRNTIYF; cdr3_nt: TGTGCCAGTAGGAATCAAAATCGTAACACCATATATTTT
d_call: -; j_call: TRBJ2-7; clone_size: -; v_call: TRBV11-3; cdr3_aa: CASSLDFLGEQYF; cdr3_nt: TGTGCCAGCAGCTTAGATTTCCTAGGCGAGCAGTACTTC
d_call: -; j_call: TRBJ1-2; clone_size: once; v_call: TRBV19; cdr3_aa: CASSNNYGYTF; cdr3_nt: TGTGCCAGTAGTAACAACTATGGCTACACCTTC
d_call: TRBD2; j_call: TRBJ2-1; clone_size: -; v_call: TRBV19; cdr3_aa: CASSIRREGFEQFF; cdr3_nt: TGTGCCAGTAGTATTAGGCGGGAGGGTTTCGAGCAGTTCTTC
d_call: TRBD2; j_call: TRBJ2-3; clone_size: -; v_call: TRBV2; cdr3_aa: CASRETIWTSGSVDTQYF; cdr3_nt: TGTGCCAGCAGGGAAACAATTTGGACTAGCGGGAGTGTAGATACGCAGTATTTT
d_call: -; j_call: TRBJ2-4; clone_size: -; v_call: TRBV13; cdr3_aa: CASSIGTQNIQYF; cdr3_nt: TGTGCCAGCAGCATAGGGACCCAGAACATTCAGTACTTC
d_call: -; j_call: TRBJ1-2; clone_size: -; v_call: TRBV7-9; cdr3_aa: CASSLGTGPMAGYTF; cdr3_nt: TGTGCCAGCAGCTTAGGGACGGGACCCATGGCTGGCTACACCTTC
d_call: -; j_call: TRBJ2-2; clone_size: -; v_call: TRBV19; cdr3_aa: CASSIARLTNTGELFF; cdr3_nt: TGTGCCAGTAGTATAGCGAGGCTCACCAACACCGGGGAGCTGTTTTTT
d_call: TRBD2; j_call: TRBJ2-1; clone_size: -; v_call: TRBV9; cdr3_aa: CASSVVDGRALNEQFF; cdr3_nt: TGTGCCAGCAGCGTAGTAGACGGGAGGGCCCTCAATGAGCAGTTCTTC
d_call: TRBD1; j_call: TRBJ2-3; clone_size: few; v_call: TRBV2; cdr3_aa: CASRGGQGVDTQYF; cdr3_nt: TGTGCCAGCAGGGGGGGACAGGGGGTTGATACGCAGTATTTT
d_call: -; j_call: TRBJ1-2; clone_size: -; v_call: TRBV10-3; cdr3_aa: CAISESATPYGYTF; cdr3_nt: TGTGCCATCAGTGAGTCTGCGACGCCATATGGCTACACCTTC
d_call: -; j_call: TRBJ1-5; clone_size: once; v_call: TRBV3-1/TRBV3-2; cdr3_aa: CASSQDLGAPQHF; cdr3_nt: TGTGCCAGCAGCCAAGATCTTGGGGCGCCCCAGCATTTT